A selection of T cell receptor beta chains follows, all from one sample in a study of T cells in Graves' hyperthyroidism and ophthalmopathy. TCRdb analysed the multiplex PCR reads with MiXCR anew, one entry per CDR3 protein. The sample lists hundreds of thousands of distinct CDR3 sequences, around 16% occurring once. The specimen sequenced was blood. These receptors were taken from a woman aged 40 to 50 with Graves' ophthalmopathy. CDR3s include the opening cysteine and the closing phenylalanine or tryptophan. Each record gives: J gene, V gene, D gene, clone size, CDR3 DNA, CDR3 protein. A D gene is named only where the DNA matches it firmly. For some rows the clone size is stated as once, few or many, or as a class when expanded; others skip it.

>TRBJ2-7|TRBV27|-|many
TGTGCCAGCAGTTTTGGTAGGGCAGCCGGTTTCTACGAGCAGTACTTC
CASSFGRAAGFYEQYF
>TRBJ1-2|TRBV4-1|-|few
TGCGCCAGCAGCCAAGAAGGAGGACAGAGGCGAAATGGCTACACCTTC
CASSQEGGQRRNGYTF
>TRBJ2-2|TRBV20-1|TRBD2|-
TGCAGTGCTAGAACCCTGATAGAAGGACTAGCGGGAGGGCCGGTGAACACCGGGGAGCTGTTTTTT
CSARTLIEGLAGGPVNTGELFF
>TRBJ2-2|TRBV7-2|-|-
TGTGCCAGCAGCCAGCGGGCCGGGGAGCTGTTTTTT
CASSQRAGELFF
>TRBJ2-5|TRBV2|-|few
TGTGCCAGCAGTGGATCCTCAGGGTTGGAGACCCAGTACTTC
CASSGSSGLETQYF
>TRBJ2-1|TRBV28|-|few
TGTGCCAGCAGTTTCCTGTCGGCAAGCTCCTACAATGAGCAGTTCTTC
CASSFLSASSYNEQFF
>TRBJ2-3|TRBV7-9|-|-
TGTGCCAGCAGCCTATGGTTGGGGGCCAATTTCTTGGATACGCAGTATTTT
CASSLWLGANFLDTQYF
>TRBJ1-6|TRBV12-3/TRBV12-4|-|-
TGTGCCAGCAGTTTTGAAACAGACTTACCCCTCCACTTT
CASSFETDLPLHF
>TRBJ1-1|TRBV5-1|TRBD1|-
TGCGCCAGCAGCTGGGACAGGGAGGCTGAAGCTTTCTTT
CASSWDREAEAFF
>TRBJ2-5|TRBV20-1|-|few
TGCAGTGCTCTGTACCAAGAGACCCAGTACTTC
CSALYQETQYF
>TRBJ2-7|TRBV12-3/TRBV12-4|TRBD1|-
TGTGCCAGCAGTTTAGTAGGGGGCAACAACGAGCAGTACTTC
CASSLVGGNNEQYF
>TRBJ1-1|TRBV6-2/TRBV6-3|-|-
TGTGCCAGCAGTCCAGTCCCCGGGACACGCCTCACTGAAGCTTTCTTT
CASSPVPGTRLTEAFF
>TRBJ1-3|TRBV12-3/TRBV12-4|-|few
TGTGCCAGCAGTCCCCAGGCTCTGGGAAACACCATATATTTT
CASSPQALGNTIYF
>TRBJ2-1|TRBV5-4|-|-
TGTGCCAGCAGCTTGGGTCCCGCCGATCAGAATGAGCAGTTCTTC
CASSLGPADQNEQFF
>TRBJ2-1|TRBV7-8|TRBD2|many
TGTGCCAGCAGCCCAGGGACTAACCAAGGCCATGAGCAGTTCTTC
CASSPGTNQGHEQFF
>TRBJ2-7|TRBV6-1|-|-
TGTGCCAGCACCCTATTACCAGGGAAGGGCTACGAGCAGTACTTC
CASTLLPGKGYEQYF
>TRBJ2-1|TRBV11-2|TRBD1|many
TGTGCCAGCAGCTCACTACCGGGACAGATCTACAATGAGCAGTTCTTC
CASSSLPGQIYNEQFF
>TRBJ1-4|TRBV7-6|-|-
TGTGCCAGCAGCTTAGAAGGGACCCTTAATGAAAAACTGTTTTTT
CASSLEGTLNEKLFF
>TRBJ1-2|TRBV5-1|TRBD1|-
TGCGCCAGCAGTCCGGGACAGACTAACTATGGCTGCACCTTC
CASSPGQTNYGCTF
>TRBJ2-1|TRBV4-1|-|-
TGTGCCAGCAGCCAAGATTATATTGGAAGGGGTGAGCAGTTCTTC
CASSQDYIGRGEQFF
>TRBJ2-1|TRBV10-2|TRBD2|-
TGCGCCAGCAGTGTGGGGTTGGGACTAGCGGGATGGATCTTC
CASSVGLGLAGWIF
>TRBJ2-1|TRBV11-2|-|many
TGTGCCAGCAGCCGACGTGGGGGAGAAGTAAGGAATGAGCAGTTCTTC
CASSRRGGEVRNEQFF
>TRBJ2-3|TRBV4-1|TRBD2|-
TGCGCCAGCAGCCAAGCGGCTAGCGGGGCTAGCACAGATACGCAGTATTTT
CASSQAASGASTDTQYF
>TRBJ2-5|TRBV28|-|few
TGTGCCAGCAGTTTAAGGGTGGGAGGCCGGGGGAGCCAGTACTTC
CASSLRVGGRGSQYF
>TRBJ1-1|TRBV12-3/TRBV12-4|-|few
TGTGCCAGCAGTGAGCCCCAGGGTGAAGCTTTCTTT
CASSEPQGEAFF
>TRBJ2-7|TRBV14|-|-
TGTGCCAGCAGCCGGGCAGGGGTCCACGAGCAGTACTTC
CASSRAGVHEQYF
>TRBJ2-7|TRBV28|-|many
TGTGCCAGCCGACTCCTCATGGGCGAGCAGTACTTC
CASRLLMGEQYF
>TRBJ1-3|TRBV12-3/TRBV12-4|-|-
TGTGCCAGCAGGACGGGTGGAAACACCATATATTTT
CASRTGGNTIYF
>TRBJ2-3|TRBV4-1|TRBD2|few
TGCGCCAGCAGCCAACACCAAGCGGGAGCCACAGATACGCAGTATTTT
CASSQHQAGATDTQYF
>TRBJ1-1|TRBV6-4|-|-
TGTGCCAGCAGTGAGTGGAGGAGGAACACTGAAGCTTTCTTT
CASSEWRRNTEAFF
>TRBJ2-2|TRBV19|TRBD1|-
TGTGCCAGTAGTATCAGGGGGCTGGACACCGGGGAGCTGTTTTTT
CASSIRGLDTGELFF
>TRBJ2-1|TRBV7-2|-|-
TGTGCCAGCAGCTTAGGTGGTCGGGGCGGGCCCCCTGGAGAGCAGTTCTTC
CASSLGGRGGPPGEQFF
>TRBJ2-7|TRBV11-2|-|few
TGTGCCAGCAGCTTAGCGGAGGATAGCTACGAGCAGCACTTC
CASSLAEDSYEQHF
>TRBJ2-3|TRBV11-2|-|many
TGTGCCAGCAGCGGTCAGGGTCGGACAGATACGCAGTATTTT
CASSGQGRTDTQYF
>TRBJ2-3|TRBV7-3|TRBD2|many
TGTGCCAGCAGCTTTCTAGCGGGGACCACAGATACGCAGTATTTT
CASSFLAGTTDTQYF
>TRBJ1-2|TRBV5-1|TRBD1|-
TGCGCCAGCAGCTTAGGCCCCGGGACAGCATACTATGGCTACACCTTC
CASSLGPGTAYYGYTF
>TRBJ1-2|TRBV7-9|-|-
TGTGTCAGCTTTCGAGGGAGCTATGGCTACACCTTC
CVSFRGSYGYTF
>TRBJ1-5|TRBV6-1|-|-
TGTGCCAGCAGTCAAGGGTCGAACGGCAATCAGCCCCAGCATTTT
CASSQGSNGNQPQHF
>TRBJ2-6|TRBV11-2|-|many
TGTGCCAGCAGCGTCAACCGGGGGGGGGCCAACGTCCTGACTTTC
CASSVNRGGANVLTF
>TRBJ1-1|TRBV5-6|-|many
TGTGCCAGCAGCTGGGAGGGCGCTGAAGCTTTCTTT
CASSWEGAEAFF
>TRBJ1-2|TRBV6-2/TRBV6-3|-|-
TGTGCCAGCAGCCCTCGGACACCCTATGGCTACACCTTC
CASSPRTPYGYTF
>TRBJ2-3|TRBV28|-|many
TGTGCCAGCAACACCTTATTAGGGATTTCGGATACGCAGTATTTT
CASNTLLGISDTQYF
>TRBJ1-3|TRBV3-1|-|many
TGTGCCAGCAGCCAAACAGGGAGAAACACCATATATTTT
CASSQTGRNTIYF
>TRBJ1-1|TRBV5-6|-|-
TGTGCCAGCAGCTATACTAGCTGGGGGCGGCACACTGAAGCTTTCTTT
CASSYTSWGRHTEAFF
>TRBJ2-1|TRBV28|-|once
TGTGCCAGCAGCCTCAACTTCCGACGGAACCGCTCCTACAATGAGCAGTTCTTC
CASSLNFRRNRSYNEQFF
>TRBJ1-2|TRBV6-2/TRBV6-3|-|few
TGTGCCAGCAGTACGGGGGTCGGCTATGGCTACACCTTC
CASSTGVGYGYTF
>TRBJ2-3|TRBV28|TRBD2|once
TGTGCCAGCAGACCAACTAGCGGGGGATACACAGATACGCAGTATTTT
CASRPTSGGYTDTQYF
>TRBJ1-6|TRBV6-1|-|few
TGTGCCAGCAGTGAGGACAGAGATTCACCCCTCCACTTT
CASSEDRDSPLHF
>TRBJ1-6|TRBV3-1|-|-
TGTGCCAGCAGCCAAGCCGGCACAGTTAATTCACCCCTCCACTTT
CASSQAGTVNSPLHF
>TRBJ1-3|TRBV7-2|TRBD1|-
TGTGCCAGCAGCTTATCCGGACAGGTTCTCTCTGGAAACACCATATATTTT
CASSLSGQVLSGNTIYF
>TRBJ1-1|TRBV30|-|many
TGTGCCTGGAGCCCCTCAAGGGTACGCGAAGCTTTCTTT
CAWSPSRVREAFF
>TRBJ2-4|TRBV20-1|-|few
TGCAGTGCTAGAGAAGAACCAGGGATCCCCAAAAACATTCAGTACTTC
CSAREEPGIPKNIQYF
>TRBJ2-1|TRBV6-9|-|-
TGTGCCAGCAGTTACTCGGATTCTAGAGCGAATGAGCAGTTCTTC
CASSYSDSRANEQFF
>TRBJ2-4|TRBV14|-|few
TGTGCCAGCAGCCAAGAGTGGGGAAAAGGGCGAGCCAAAAACATTCAGTACTTC
CASSQEWGKGRAKNIQYF
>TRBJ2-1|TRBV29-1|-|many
TGCAGCGTTGCGGTCCAGGGGAACCTCTACAATGAGCAGTTCTTC
CSVAVQGNLYNEQFF
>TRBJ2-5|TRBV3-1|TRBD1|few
TGTGCCAGCAGCCAAGGCACCACAGGGGCTCGGGAGACCCAGTACTTC
CASSQGTTGARETQYF
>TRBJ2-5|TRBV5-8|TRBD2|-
TGTGCCAGCAGCTACGGGACTAGCGGGAGTCAAGAGACCCAGTACTTC
CASSYGTSGSQETQYF
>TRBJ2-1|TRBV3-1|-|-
TGTGCCAGCAGCCAAATTAGCGGCTCCTACAATGAGCAGTTCTTC
CASSQISGSYNEQFF